These 18 T cell receptor beta chains originate from one sample sequenced in a study of shared clonotypes between healthy human individuals. Only CD45RO-negative cells positively selected for CCR7 counted as naive CD8 cells, so terminally differentiated effector memory CD45RA+ cells were excluded. This table comes from immunoSEQ multiplex PCR, and its TCRdb copy is limited to in-frame clones, with some not included. The data show about 1,800,000 clones, just under 95% seen once. Sequencing used naive CD8+ T cells sorted from blood. The receptors derive from a young man in good health.

This chain uses TRBV30 with TRBJ2-7; perhaps TRBD1 as D (5 bases). V was trimmed by 3 bases and J by 7 bases, leaving 10 bases between them. Germline loops: CDR1 GTSNPN, CDR2 SVGIG (reference sequence). The length of the CDR3 is 11 residues. The CDR3 protein is CAWRGASEQYF. As DNA, the CDR3 is TGTGCCTGGAGAGGGGCCTCGGAGCAGTACTTC.

V is TRBV19 and J is TRBJ2-7; no clear D gene. The CDR3 is 12 residues long. CDR1 is LNHDA, CDR2 SQIVND, per germline (reference sequence). V was clipped by 11 bases and J by 2 bases, with 13 bases between them. CDR3 coding DNA: TGTGCCTTCTACCGGCGGCCCTACGAGCAGTACTTC. Translating it yields CAFYRRPYEQYF.

CDR3 sequence (DNA): TGTGCCAGCAGTTACTCGTCCGGAGGAGATGGCTACACCTTC. Its protein product is CASSYSSGGDGYTF. The rearrangement uses TRBV6-5 and TRBJ1-2; D gene ambiguous. Per the germline V gene, CDR1 is MNHEY and CDR2 is SVGAGI. There are 14 residues in the CDR3. Between the trimmed V and J ends, which lost 0 bases and 6 bases, there was a span of 11 bases.

This CDR3 reads CAWRWSEAHEQYF. CDR3 DNA: TGTGCCTGGAGGTGGTCAGAGGCCCACGAGCAGTACTTC. This chain uses TRBV30 with TRBJ2-7; D unclear. The CDR3 has 13 residues. The germline V and J ends were trimmed by 3 bases and 5 bases, with 14 bases remaining between them. Germline V gene lookup returns CDR1 GTSNPN and CDR2 SVGIG (reference sequence). Full variable domain (rest looked up from reference TRBV30 and TRBJ2-7): SQTIHQWPATLVQPVGSPLSLECTVEGTSNPNLYWYRQAAGRGLQLLFYSVGIGQISSEVPQNLSASRPQDRQFILSSKKLLLSDSGFYLCAWRWSEAHEQYFGPGTRLTVT.

This clone has only one observation. The same CDR3 can be traced to other DNA sequences in this sample. This chain connects TRBV27 to TRBJ2-2; 8 bases are shared with TRBD2. This CDR3 is 15 amino acids long. V lost 2 bases to trimming and J lost 2 bases; unmatched junction nucleotides: 1. Germline V CDR1 and CDR2: MNHEY, SMNVEV (reference sequence). CDR3 nucleotide sequence: TGTGCCAGCAGTTTACTAGCGGGCAACACCGGGGAGCTGTTTTTT. Protein: CASSLLAGNTGELFF.

The rearrangement uses TRBV4-1 and TRBJ1-2, with 10 bases matching TRBD1. CDR3 size: 16 residues. V gave up 4 bases and J gave up 4 bases; unmatched junction bases: 9. Germline values: CDR1 MGHRA, CDR2 YSYEKL. CDR3 sequence: CASSPSGTGAGYGYTF. In nucleotides, the CDR3 is TGCGCCAGCAGCCCATCCGGGACAGGGGCTGGCTATGGCTACACCTTC.

V and J are TRBV27 and TRBJ2-1; D remains unclear. CDR3 length equals 17 residues. Germline loops: CDR1 MNHEY, CDR2 SMNVEV (reference sequence). Trimming left V 2 bases short and J 7 bases short, with 21 bases between. The CDR3 DNA is TGTGCCAGCAGTTTACTGACACCCCGGATGGACCGGAATGAGCAGTTCTTC. It codes for CASSLLTPRMDRNEQFF.

The chain employs TRBV27 and TRBJ2-7, with D unclear. The ends were cut back, 2 bases at V and 6 bases at J, with 11 bases in the middle. This CDR3 is 13 amino acids long. Germline CDR1 MNHEY, CDR2 SMNVEV (reference sequence). CDR3 residues: CASSLSDDGEQYF. The CDR3 DNA follows: TGTGCCAGCAGTTTAAGTGACGATGGCGAGCAGTACTTC.

V usage is TRBV15 and J usage is TRBJ1-1; a weak D match, TRBD1 (6 bases). The CDR3 runs to 17 residues. The germline CDR1 and CDR2 sequences are LNHNV and YYDKDF (reference sequence). V was cut by 2 bases and J by 2 bases, with 18 bases left in between. Here the CDR3 reads CATSRTLSGQTNTEAFF. DNA of the CDR3: TGTGCCACCAGCAGAACCCTTTCCGGACAGACTAACACTGAAGCTTTCTTT.

The J gene is TRBJ2-7, the V gene TRBV6-1; 7 bases agree with TRBD2. The ends lost 4 bases at V and 5 bases at J; junction bases unmatched: 5. CDR3 length: 13 residues. CDR1 and CDR2 from the germline V gene are MNHNS and SASEGT. CDR3 residues: CASSGLAANEQYF. CDR3 nucleotides: TGTGCCAGCAGTGGACTAGCAGCTAACGAGCAGTACTTC.

The chain links TRBV27 to TRBJ2-7, with unresolved D. The CDR3 extends over 17 amino acids. The germline CDR1 and CDR2 sequences are MNHEY and SMNVEV (reference sequence). Trimming took off 5 bases at V and 2 bases at J, with 22 bases between the two ends. CDR3 loop: CASSPVPGDPRAYEQYF. In DNA, the CDR3 is TGTGCCAGCAGTCCTGTCCCCGGAGACCCAAGGGCCTACGAGCAGTACTTC.

V gene TRBV19 combines with J gene TRBJ1-1, with a tentative D call TRBD1 (5 bases). The germline CDR1 and CDR2 sequences are LNHDA and SQIVND (reference sequence). Trimming removed 0 bases from V and 6 bases from J, with 11 bases in between. This CDR3 has 14 residues. CDR3 DNA sequence: TGTGCCAGTAGTATAGATCTGACAGTCTCTGAAGCTTTCTTT. Protein: CASSIDLTVSEAFF.

The rearrangement joins TRBV19 to TRBJ1-6; 8 bases match TRBD1. After removal of 6 bases from V and 7 bases from J, the junction contained 8 bases not matched to a gene. Germline loops: CDR1 LNHDA, CDR2 SQIVND (reference sequence). The CDR3 consists of 15 residues. CDR3 protein: CASSPQGATNSPLHF. DNA of the CDR3: TGTGCCAGTAGCCCTCAGGGGGCGACGAATTCACCCCTCCACTTT.

This chain connects TRBV5-1 to TRBJ2-5; D possibly uses TRBD1 or TRBD2 (6 bases each). The CDR3 loop spans 15 amino acids. In germline, CDR1 is SGHRS, CDR2 YFSETQ. V lost 4 bases to trimming and J lost 5 bases, with 18 bases between them. The CDR3 region is CASSPAPGAKETQYF. CDR3 bases: TGCGCCAGCAGCCCTGCCCCGGGGGCTAAGGAGACCCAGTACTTC.

The chain is built from TRBV29-1 and TRBJ2-1; TRBD1 is a possible D gene (5 bases). This CDR3 has 17 residues. Per germline, CDR1 SQVTM and CDR2 ANQGSEA. V lost 7 bases and J 3 bases, leaving 25 bases between the germline ends. The CDR3 spells CSAYPKREPGRYNEQFF. CDR3 DNA sequence: TGCAGCGCATACCCAAAGAGAGAGCCAGGGCGCTACAATGAGCAGTTCTTC.

The CDR3 protein is CASSQDLLGEQYF. The CDR3 coding sequence is TGTGCCAGCAGCCAAGACCTCTTGGGCGAGCAGTACTTC. V is TRBV4-2 and J is TRBJ2-7; no reliable D call. The CDR3 contains 13 residues. Germline values: CDR1 LGHNA, CDR2 YNFKEQ. Between the trimmed V and J ends, which lost 0 bases and 6 bases, there was a span of 9 bases.

The chain links TRBV19 to TRBJ2-4, with a weak D call TRBD2 (6 bases). The CDR3 has 15 amino acids. Looked up from germline, CDR1 is LNHDA and CDR2 is SQIVND (reference sequence). Trimming shortened V by 3 bases and J by 1 base, and 10 bases separated the two germline ends. CDR3 coding DNA: TGTGCCAGTAGTATTTTGGAGGGTGCCAAAAACATTCAGTACTTC. This codes for CASSILEGAKNIQYF.

Note on this clone: The sample contains more than one DNA sequence encoding this CDR3. V and J are TRBV18 and TRBJ2-1, with a tentative D call TRBD2 (6 bases). The length of the CDR3 is 16 residues. V was clipped by 0 bases and J by 1 base, with 10 bases between them. The germline CDR1 and CDR2 sequences are KGHSH and LQKENI. The CDR3 here is CASSPPGGGSYNEQFF. The DNA for the CDR3 is TGTGCCAGCTCACCACCGGGCGGAGGGTCCTACAATGAGCAGTTCTTC.